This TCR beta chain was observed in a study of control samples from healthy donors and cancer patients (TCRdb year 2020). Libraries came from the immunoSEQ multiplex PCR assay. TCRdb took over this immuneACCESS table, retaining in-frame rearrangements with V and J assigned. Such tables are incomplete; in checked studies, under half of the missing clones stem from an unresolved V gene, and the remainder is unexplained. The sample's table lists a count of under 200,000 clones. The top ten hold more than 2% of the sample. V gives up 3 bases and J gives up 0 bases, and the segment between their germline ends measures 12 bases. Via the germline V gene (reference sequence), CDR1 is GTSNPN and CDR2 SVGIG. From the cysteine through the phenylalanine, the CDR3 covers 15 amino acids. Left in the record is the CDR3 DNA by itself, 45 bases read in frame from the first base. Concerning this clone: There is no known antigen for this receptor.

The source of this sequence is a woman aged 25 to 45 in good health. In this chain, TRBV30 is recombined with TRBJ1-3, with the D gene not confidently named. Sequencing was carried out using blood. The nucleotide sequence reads TGTGCCTGGAGCGGTTGGACGGCCTCTGGAAACACCATATATTTT. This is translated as CAWSGWTASGNTIYF. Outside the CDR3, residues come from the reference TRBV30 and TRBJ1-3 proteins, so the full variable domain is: SQTIHQWPATLVQPVGSPLSLECTVEGTSNPNLYWYRQAAGRGLQLLFYSVGIGQISSEVPQNLSASRPQDRQFILSSKKLLLSDSGFYLCAWSGWTASGNTIYFGEGSWLTVV.